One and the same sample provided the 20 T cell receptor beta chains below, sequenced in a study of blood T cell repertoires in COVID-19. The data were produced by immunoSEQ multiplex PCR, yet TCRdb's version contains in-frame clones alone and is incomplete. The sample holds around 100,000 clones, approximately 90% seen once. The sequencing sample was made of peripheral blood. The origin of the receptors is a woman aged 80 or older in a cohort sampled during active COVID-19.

CDR3 sequence: CAISDREGGNSPLHF. The DNA of the CDR3 is TGTGCCATCAGTGACAGGGAGGGAGGAAATTCACCCCTCCACTTT. The V gene is TRBV10-3, the J gene TRBJ1-6; possibly TRBD1 for D (5 bases). V shed 3 bases and J shed 7 bases, with 13 bases lying between them. Germline CDR1 ENHRY, CDR2 SYGVKD. The CDR3 covers 15 residues.

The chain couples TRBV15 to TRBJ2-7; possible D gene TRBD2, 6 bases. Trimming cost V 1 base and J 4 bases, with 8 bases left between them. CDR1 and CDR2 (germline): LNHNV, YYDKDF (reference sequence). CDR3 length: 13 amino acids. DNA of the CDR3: TGTGCCACCAGCAGAGGACTAGAGTACGAGCAGTACTTC. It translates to CATSRGLEYEQYF.

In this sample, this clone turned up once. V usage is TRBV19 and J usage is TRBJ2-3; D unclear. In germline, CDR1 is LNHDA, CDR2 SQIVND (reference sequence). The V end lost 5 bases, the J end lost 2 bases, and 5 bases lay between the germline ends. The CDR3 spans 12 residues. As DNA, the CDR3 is TGTGCCAGTAGTTCAGTCACAGATACGCAGTATTTT. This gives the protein CASSSVTDTQYF.

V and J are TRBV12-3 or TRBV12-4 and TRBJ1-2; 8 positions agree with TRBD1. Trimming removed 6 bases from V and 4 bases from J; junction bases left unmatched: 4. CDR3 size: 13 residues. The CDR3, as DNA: TGTGCCAGCAGCGGGACAGGCTTCTATGGCTACACCTTC. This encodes CASSGTGFYGYTF.

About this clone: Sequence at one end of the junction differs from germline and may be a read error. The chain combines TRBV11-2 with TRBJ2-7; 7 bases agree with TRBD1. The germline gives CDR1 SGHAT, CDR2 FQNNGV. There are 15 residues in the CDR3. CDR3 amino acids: CASSPGTVPVYEQCF. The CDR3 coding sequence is TGTGCCAGCAGCCCCGGGACAGTGCCAGTCTACGAGCAGTGCTTC.

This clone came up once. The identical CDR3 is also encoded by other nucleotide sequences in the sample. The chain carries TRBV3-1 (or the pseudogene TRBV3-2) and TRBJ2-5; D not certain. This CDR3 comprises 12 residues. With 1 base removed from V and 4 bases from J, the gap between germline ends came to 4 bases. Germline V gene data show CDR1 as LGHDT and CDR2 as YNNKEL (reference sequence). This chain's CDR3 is CASSQGAETQYF. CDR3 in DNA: TGTGCCAGCAGCCAAGGGGCAGAGACCCAGTACTTC.

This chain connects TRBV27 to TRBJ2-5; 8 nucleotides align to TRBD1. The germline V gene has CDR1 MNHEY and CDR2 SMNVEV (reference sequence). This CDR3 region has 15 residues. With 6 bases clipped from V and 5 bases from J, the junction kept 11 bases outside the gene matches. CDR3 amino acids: CASSRRQGIGETQYF. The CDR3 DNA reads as TGTGCCAGCAGCCGACGACAGGGGATCGGGGAGACCCAGTACTTC.

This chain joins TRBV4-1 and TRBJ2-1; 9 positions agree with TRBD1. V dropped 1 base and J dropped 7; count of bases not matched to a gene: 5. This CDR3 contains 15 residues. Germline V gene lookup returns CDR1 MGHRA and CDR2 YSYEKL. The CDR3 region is CASSQAGTGYNEQFF. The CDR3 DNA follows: TGCGCCAGCAGCCAAGCAGGGACAGGGTATAATGAGCAGTTCTTC.

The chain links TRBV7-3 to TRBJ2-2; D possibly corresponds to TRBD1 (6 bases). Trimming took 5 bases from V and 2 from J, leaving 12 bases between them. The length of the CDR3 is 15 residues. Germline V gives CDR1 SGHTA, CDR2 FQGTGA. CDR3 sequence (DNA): TGTGCCAGCAGCCGACAGGCATCCAACACCGGGGAGCTGTTTTTT. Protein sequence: CASSRQASNTGELFF.

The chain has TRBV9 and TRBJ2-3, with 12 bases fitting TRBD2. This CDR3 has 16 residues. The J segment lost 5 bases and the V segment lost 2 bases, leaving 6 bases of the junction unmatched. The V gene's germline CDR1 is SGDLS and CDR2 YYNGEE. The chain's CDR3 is CASSVRASGGVDTQYF. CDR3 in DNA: TGTGCCAGCAGCGTGCGGGCTAGCGGGGGGGTAGATACGCAGTATTTT. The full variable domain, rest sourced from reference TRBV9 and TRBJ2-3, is DSGVTQTPKHLITATGQRVTLRCSPRSGDLSVYWYQQSLDQGLQFLIQYYNGEERAKGNILERFSAQQFPDLHSELNLSSLELGDSALYFCASSVRASGGVDTQYFGPGTRLTVL.

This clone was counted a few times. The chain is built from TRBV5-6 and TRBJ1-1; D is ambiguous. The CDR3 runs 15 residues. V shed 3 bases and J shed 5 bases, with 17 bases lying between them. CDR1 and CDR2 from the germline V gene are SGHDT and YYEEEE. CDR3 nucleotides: TGTGCCAGCAGCTCAGAGAGGTTTCGGGAAACTGAAGCTTTCTTT. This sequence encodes CASSSERFRETEAFF.

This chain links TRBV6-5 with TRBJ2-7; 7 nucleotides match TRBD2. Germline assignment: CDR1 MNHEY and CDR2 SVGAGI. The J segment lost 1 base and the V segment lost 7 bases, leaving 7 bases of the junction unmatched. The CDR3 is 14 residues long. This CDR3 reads CASNEGGLSYEQYF. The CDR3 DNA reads TGTGCCAGCAACGAGGGAGGGTTGTCCTACGAGCAGTACTTC.

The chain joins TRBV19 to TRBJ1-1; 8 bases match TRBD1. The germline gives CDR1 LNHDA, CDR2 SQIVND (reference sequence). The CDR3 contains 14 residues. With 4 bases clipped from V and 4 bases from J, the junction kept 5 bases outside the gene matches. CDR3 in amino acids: CASSSGQGITEAFF. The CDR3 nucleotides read TGTGCCAGTAGTAGCGGACAGGGCATCACTGAAGCTTTCTTT.

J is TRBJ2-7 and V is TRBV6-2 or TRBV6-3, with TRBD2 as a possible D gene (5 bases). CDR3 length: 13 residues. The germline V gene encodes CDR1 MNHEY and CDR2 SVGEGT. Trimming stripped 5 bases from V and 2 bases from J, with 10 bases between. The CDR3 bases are TGTGCCAGCAGTCTCGGGATCGCCTACGAGCAGTACTTC. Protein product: CASSLGIAYEQYF.

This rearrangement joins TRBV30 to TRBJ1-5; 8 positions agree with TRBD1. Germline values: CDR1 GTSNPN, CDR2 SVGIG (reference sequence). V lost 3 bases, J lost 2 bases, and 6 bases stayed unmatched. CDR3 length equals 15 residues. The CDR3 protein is CAWSATGVGNQPQHF. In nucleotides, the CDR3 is TGTGCCTGGAGCGCGACAGGGGTTGGCAATCAGCCCCAGCATTTT.

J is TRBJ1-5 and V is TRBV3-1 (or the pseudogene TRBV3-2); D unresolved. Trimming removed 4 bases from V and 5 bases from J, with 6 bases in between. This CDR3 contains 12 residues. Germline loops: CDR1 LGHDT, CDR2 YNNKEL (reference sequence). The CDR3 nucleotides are TGTGCCAGCAGCCGAGGTTATCAGCCCCAGCATTTT. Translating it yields CASSRGYQPQHF.

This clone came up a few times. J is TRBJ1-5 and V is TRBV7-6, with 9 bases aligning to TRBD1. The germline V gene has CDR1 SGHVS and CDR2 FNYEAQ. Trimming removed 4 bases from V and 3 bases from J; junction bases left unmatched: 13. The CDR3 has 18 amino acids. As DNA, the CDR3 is TGTGCCAGCAGCTCAGTCTCCGGCGGGACAGGGTTCAATCAGCCCCAGCATTTT. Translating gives CASSSVSGGTGFNQPQHF.

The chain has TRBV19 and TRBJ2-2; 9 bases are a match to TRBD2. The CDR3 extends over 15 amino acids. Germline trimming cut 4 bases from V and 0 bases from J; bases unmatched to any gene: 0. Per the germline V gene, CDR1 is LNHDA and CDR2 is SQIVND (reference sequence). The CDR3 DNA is TGTGCCAGTAGTAGACTAGCGGCGAACACCGGGGAGCTGTTTTTT. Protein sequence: CASSRLAANTGELFF. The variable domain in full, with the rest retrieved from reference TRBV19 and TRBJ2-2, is DGGITQSPKYLFRKEGQNVTLSCEQNLNHDAMYWYRQDPGQGLRLIYYSQIVNDFQKGDIAEGYSVSREKKESFPLTVTSAQKNPTAFYLCASSRLAANTGELFFGEGSRLTVL.

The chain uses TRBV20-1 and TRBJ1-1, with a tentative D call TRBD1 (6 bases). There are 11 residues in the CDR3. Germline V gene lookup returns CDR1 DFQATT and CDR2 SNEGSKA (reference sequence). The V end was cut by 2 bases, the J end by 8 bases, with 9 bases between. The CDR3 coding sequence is TGCAGTGCTAGACAGGACAGAGAAGCTTTCTTT. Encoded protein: CSARQDREAFF.

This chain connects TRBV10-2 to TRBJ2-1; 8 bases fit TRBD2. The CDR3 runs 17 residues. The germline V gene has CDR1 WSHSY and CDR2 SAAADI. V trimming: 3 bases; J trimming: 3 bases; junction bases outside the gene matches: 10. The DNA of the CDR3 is TGCGCCAGCAGTGATTATGCAGCGGGAGTCTACTACAATGAGCAGTTCTTC. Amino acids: CASSDYAAGVYYNEQFF.